These 24 T cell receptor beta chains originate from one sample sequenced in a study of identifying expanded T cells in peripheral blood. Profiling relied on immunoSEQ multiplex PCR, and the TCRdb table lists in-frame clones only, not all of them. The table shows 75,000 to 95,000 clones, with around 90% occurring only once. Sequencing input: blood. The receptors originated from a person between 18 and 75 years old in good health.

The V and J genes are TRBV5-4 and TRBJ2-5; TRBD1 aligns across 7 bases. The V segment lost 4 bases and the J segment 1 base; nucleotides outside the gene matches: 4. CDR3 length: 14 residues. The germline V gene encodes CDR1 SGHNT and CDR2 YYREEE (reference sequence). The CDR3 sequence: CASSPGQIQETQYF. CDR3 DNA: TGTGCCAGCAGCCCGGGACAGATCCAAGAGACCCAGTACTTC. The full variable domain, its missing parts supplied by reference TRBV5-4 and TRBJ2-5, is ETGVTQSPTHLIKTRGQQVTLRCSSQSGHNTVSWYQQALGQGPQFIFQYYREEENGRGNFPPRFSGLQFPNYSSELNVNALELDDSALYLCASSPGQIQETQYFGPGTRLLVL.

This clone was found a few times. The V and J genes are TRBV9 and TRBJ2-2; D is perhaps TRBD1 or TRBD2 (6 bases each). Germline V lookup: CDR1 SGDLS, CDR2 YYNGEE. Trimming shortened V by 4 bases and J by 5 bases, and 21 bases separated the two germline ends. The CDR3 length is 17 residues. CDR3 nucleotides: TGTGCCAGCAGCCATTTAGGGGGAGGAGTGGAAACCGGGGAGCTGTTTTTT. Translation gives CASSHLGGGVETGELFF.

The gene calls are TRBV7-9 and TRBJ1-1; no clear D gene. V was cut by 3 bases and J by 2 bases, with 7 bases left in between. Germline values: CDR1 SEHNR, CDR2 FQNEAQ (reference sequence). The CDR3 has 13 residues. Written as DNA, the CDR3 is TGTGCCAGCAGCTTGGGAGAAAACACTGAAGCTTTCTTT. Encoded protein: CASSLGENTEAFF. The full variable domain, in which reference TRBV7-9 and TRBJ1-1 provide the parts outside the CDR3, is DTGVSQNPRHKITKRGQNVTFRCDPISEHNRLYWYRQTLGQGPEFLTYFQNEAQLEKSRLLSDRFSAERPKGSFSTLEIQRTEQGDSAMYLCASSLGENTEAFFGQGTRLTVV.

This sequence joins TRBV18 and TRBJ1-1; D is undetermined. Germline values: CDR1 KGHSH, CDR2 LQKENI. CDR3 length: 13 amino acids. V was cut by 6 bases and J by 5 bases, with 13 bases left in between. The CDR3 sequence: CASSQNPGTEAFF. The CDR3 DNA sequence: TGTGCCAGCTCCCAGAACCCGGGTACTGAAGCTTTCTTT.

This clone was counted a single time. The chain combines TRBV5-4 with TRBJ2-1, with D perhaps matching TRBD2 (6 bases). Trimming stripped 10 bases from V and 3 bases from J, with 14 bases between. The germline V gene has CDR1 SGHNT and CDR2 YYREEE (reference sequence). The CDR3 is made up of 13 amino acids. In DNA, the CDR3 is TGTGCCCTCGCGGGGAGAAGCTACAATGAGCAGTTCTTC. Its translation is CALAGRSYNEQFF.

The chain joins TRBV18 to TRBJ1-5, with 8 bases that match TRBD1. V dropped 5 bases and J dropped 0; count of bases not matched to a gene: 6. CDR3 length: 16 amino acids. Germline V gene data show CDR1 as KGHSH and CDR2 as LQKENI. Written as DNA, the CDR3 is TGTGCCAGCTCAGCCCAGGGGGCGGGTAGCAATCAGCCCCAGCATTTT. Translating it yields CASSAQGAGSNQPQHF.

This clone was picked up one time. This chain links TRBV5-8 with TRBJ1-5; D not resolved. V was trimmed by 3 bases and J by 3 bases, leaving 13 bases between them. This CDR3 has 15 residues. The V gene's germline CDR1 is SGHTS and CDR2 YDEGEE. In DNA form, the CDR3 reads TGTGCCAGCAGCTGGAGGGTGGCCGTCAATCAGCCCCAGCATTTT. Amino acid sequence: CASSWRVAVNQPQHF.

The chain employs TRBV2 and TRBJ2-5, with TRBD2 matching over 11 bases. The ends lost 4 bases at V and 5 bases at J; junction bases unmatched: 6. The CDR3 is 15 amino acids. Germline values: CDR1 SNHLY, CDR2 FYNNEI. The CDR3 region is CASSASGGLGETQYF. The CDR3 nucleotides are TGTGCCAGCAGTGCTAGCGGGGGGTTGGGGGAGACCCAGTACTTC.

The chain has TRBV18 and TRBJ1-1; tentatively, D is TRBD1 (6 bases). The germline V gene encodes CDR1 KGHSH and CDR2 LQKENI. Trimming pared 2 bases from V and 0 bases from J, leaving 13 bases between. This CDR3 contains 16 residues. The DNA of the CDR3 is TGTGCCAGCTCACCATTCAGGGGCAATATGAACACTGAAGCTTTCTTT. Translated: CASSPFRGNMNTEAFF.

This sequence joins TRBV4-1 and TRBJ2-5, with D possibly matching TRBD2 (6 bases). Deletions cut 0 bases from V and 4 bases from J, with 12 bases between. Germline lookup yields CDR1 MGHRA and CDR2 YSYEKL. This CDR3 spans 15 amino acids. DNA of the CDR3: TGCGCCAGCAGCCAAGAACCGGGAGTTGGAGAGACCCAGTACTTC. Translated: CASSQEPGVGETQYF.

The rearrangement links TRBV30 to TRBJ1-3, with D unresolved. Trimming cost V 2 bases and J 0 bases, with 20 bases left between them. Looked up from germline, CDR1 is GTSNPN and CDR2 is SVGIG (reference sequence). The CDR3 runs 18 residues. CDR3 sequence reads: CAWSTTAGQAYSGNTIYF. DNA of the CDR3: TGTGCCTGGAGTACGACTGCCGGGCAGGCCTACTCTGGAAACACCATATATTTT.

V usage is TRBV30 and J usage is TRBJ1-1; TRBD1 matches at 7 bases. The CDR3 sequence is 12 residues long. Germline lookup yields CDR1 GTSNPN and CDR2 SVGIG (reference sequence). V dropped 7 bases and J dropped 3; count of bases not matched to a gene: 5. The DNA for the CDR3 is TGTGCCTTTACGGGACAGCACACTGAAGCTTTCTTT. Translation: CAFTGQHTEAFF.

V usage is TRBV18 and J usage is TRBJ1-4; D unclear. In germline, CDR1 is KGHSH, CDR2 LQKENI. The ends were cut back, 2 bases at V and 3 bases at J, with 13 bases in the middle. CDR3 size: 16 residues. CDR3 nucleotides: TGTGCCAGCTCACCAGGTTTCGGGTCAGCTAATGAAAAACTGTTTTTT. It yields the protein CASSPGFGSANEKLFF.

The chain combines TRBV7-9 with TRBJ1-2; D call uncertain. There are 10 residues in the CDR3. V was trimmed by 6 bases and J by 2 bases, leaving 1 base between them. In germline, CDR1 is SEHNR, CDR2 FQNEAQ (reference sequence). CDR3 sequence reads: CASRNYGYTF. DNA of the CDR3: TGTGCCAGCAGGAACTATGGCTACACCTTC.

The V and J genes are TRBV18 and TRBJ1-1, with D unresolved. The CDR3 covers 14 residues. The germline V gene encodes CDR1 KGHSH and CDR2 LQKENI. V lost 5 bases to trimming and J lost 3 bases, with 13 bases between them. The DNA for the CDR3 is TGTGCCAGCTCATCAAATCAGGCTGACACTGAAGCTTTCTTT. Translated, it gives CASSSNQADTEAFF.

The chain employs TRBV19 and TRBJ2-3, with 8 bases aligning to TRBD2. Germline CDR1 and CDR2: LNHDA and SQIVND (reference sequence). Trimming at V came to 4 bases and at J to 2 bases, leaving 5 bases not matched to a gene. This CDR3 comprises 15 residues. CDR3 nucleotide sequence: TGTGCCAGTAGTAACGGGGGGGCCCTCACAGATACGCAGTATTTT. Its translation: CASSNGGALTDTQYF.

The chain is built from TRBV7-9 and TRBJ2-3, with D perhaps matching TRBD1 or TRBD2 (5 bases each). CDR3 size: 13 residues. V lost 5 bases and J 4 bases, leaving 10 bases between the germline ends. Per the germline V gene, CDR1 is SEHNR and CDR2 is FQNEAQ (reference sequence). The CDR3 region is CASSPRGPDTQYF. As DNA, the CDR3 is TGTGCCAGCAGCCCTAGGGGACCAGATACGCAGTATTTT.

This sequence joins TRBV30 and TRBJ2-3, with D possibly matching TRBD2 (5 bases). Trimming shortened V by 4 bases and J by 4 bases, and 9 bases separated the two germline ends. CDR1 GTSNPN and CDR2 SVGIG come from the germline V gene (reference sequence). The CDR3 covers 12 residues. CDR3 sequence reads: CAWTAGADTQYF. The DNA for the CDR3 is TGTGCCTGGACGGCGGGCGCAGATACGCAGTATTTT.

The chain couples TRBV29-1 to TRBJ2-5, with 8 bases that match TRBD1. CDR3 length: 14 residues. Per the germline V gene, CDR1 is SQVTM and CDR2 is ANQGSEA. The trim removed 7 bases at V and 1 base at J, leaving 8 bases unmatched. As DNA, the CDR3 is TGCAGCGACAGCGAAGGACAGGGCCAAGAGACCCAGTACTTC. Encoded protein: CSDSEGQGQETQYF.

J is TRBJ2-7 and V is TRBV19; perhaps TRBD1 as D (6 bases). Germline lookup yields CDR1 LNHDA and CDR2 SQIVND (reference sequence). The CDR3 runs 14 residues. The V end lost 4 bases, the J end lost 0 bases, and 10 bases lay between the germline ends. CDR3 nucleotide sequence: TGTGCCAGTAGTAAAGGACAGCTCTCCTACGAGCAGTACTTC. The encoded protein is CASSKGQLSYEQYF.

The chain joins TRBV19 to TRBJ1-4, with TRBD1 matching over 9 bases. Germline V gene lookup returns CDR1 LNHDA and CDR2 SQIVND (reference sequence). The ends lost 6 bases at V and 8 bases at J; junction bases unmatched: 10. This CDR3 is 15 amino acids long. CDR3 in amino acids: CASSKRGQGIEKLFF. The CDR3 DNA follows: TGTGCCAGTAGCAAAAGGGGACAGGGTATAGAAAAACTGTTTTTT.

J is TRBJ1-2 and V is TRBV19; D is undetermined. Trimming removed 7 bases from V and 0 bases from J, with 24 bases in between. Germline V gene data show CDR1 as LNHDA and CDR2 as SQIVND (reference sequence). The CDR3 loop spans 18 amino acids. CDR3 nucleotides: TGTGCCAGTACGAGCCTAGGGCGTATCCTCTCCTCTAACTATGGCTACACCTTC. Protein product: CASTSLGRILSSNYGYTF.

V usage is TRBV9 and J usage is TRBJ2-2; 12 positions match TRBD1. Germline loops: CDR1 SGDLS, CDR2 YYNGEE. The length of the CDR3 is 18 residues. After removal of 0 bases from V and 5 bases from J, the junction contained 8 bases not matched to a gene. CDR3 in amino acids: CASSVGGDRGRWTGELFF. The CDR3 coding sequence is TGTGCCAGCAGCGTAGGTGGGGACAGGGGGCGGTGGACCGGGGAGCTGTTTTTT.

This clone was seen just once. Here the CDR3 DNA reads TGCAGCGTTGTCTCCCCCTCTGAGGGGAGGACTGAAGCTTTCTTT. Encoded protein: CSVVSPSEGRTEAFF. The chain has TRBV29-1 and TRBJ1-1; tentative D call: TRBD1 (5 bases). The CDR3 has 15 amino acids. CDR1 is SQVTM and CDR2 is ANQGSEA in the germline V gene. The V and J ends lost 4 bases and 5 bases respectively, with 20 bases between them.